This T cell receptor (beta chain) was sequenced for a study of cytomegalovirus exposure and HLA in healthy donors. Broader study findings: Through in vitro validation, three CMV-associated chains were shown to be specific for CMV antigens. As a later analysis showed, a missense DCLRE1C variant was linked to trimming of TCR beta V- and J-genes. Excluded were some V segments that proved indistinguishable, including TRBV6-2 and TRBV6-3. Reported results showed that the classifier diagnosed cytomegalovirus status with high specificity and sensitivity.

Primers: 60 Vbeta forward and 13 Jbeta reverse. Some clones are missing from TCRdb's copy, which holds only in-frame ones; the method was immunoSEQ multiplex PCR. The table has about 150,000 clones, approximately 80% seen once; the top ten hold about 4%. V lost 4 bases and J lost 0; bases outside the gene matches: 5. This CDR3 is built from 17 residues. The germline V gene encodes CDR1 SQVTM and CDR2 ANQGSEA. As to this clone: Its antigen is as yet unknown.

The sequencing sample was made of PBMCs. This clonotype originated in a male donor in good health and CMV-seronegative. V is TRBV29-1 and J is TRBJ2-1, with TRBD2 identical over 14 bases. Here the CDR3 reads CSVGGLAGVSSYNEQFF. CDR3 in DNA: TGCAGCGTTGGGGGACTAGCGGGGGTTAGCTCCTACAATGAGCAGTTCTTC.